Listed here is a single T cell receptor (beta chain). Its target is unknown. Any history of autoimmune disease or systemic immunosuppression disqualified patients. Sampling of blood occurred at baseline, cycle 4 day 1, and cycle 7 day 1. This sample is drawn from a study of OX40 agonist ivuxolimab in advanced cancers. On the study more broadly: The eligibility criteria allowed prior anti-PD-1, anti-PD-L1 or anti-CTLA-4 therapy, and around 38% had some. Findings and limits, study-wide: There was clonal expansion of CD4+ and CD8+ blood T cells by week 6 at 0.1 to 3.0 mg/kg.

Method: immunoSEQ multiplex PCR; TCRdb's copy keeps in-frame clones and lacks some. The data show tens of thousands of clones, roughly nine tenths seen once. The CDR3 has 15 amino acids. Trimming cost V 0 bases and J 6 bases, with 12 bases left between them. CDR1 and CDR2 from the germline V gene are SGHRS and YFSETQ. The source material was CD4+ or CD8+ T cells sorted from blood, sampled in a trial of the OX40 agonist ivuxolimab. The rearrangement uses TRBV5-1 and TRBJ2-2, with a weak D call TRBD2 (6 bases). This sequence was found in an adult with an advanced solid tumor such as melanoma, head and neck, liver or kidney cancer. CDR3 amino acids: CASSLVVSGAGELFF. Here the CDR3 DNA reads TGCGCCAGCAGCTTGGTTGTCTCGGGGGCCGGGGAGCTGTTTTTT.